The 11 T cell receptor beta chains below all came from one sample that was sequenced in a study of CD8 T cells in ankylosing spondylitis. From the 5' RACE reads, TCRdb called clonotypes with MiXCR, one entry per CDR3 protein. The sample comprises 450,000 to 550,000 distinct CDR3 sequences, under 5.5% of which are singletons, and 3% to 4% rests with the top ten. No antigens are known for them. Study conclusions and caveats: It appeared that ankylosing spondylitis blood was characterized by a TCR beta motif of fewer than ten highly homologous variants.

Sample: blood, either unsorted or a sorted T cell fraction (not recorded which). The source is a male donor with ankylosing spondylitis.

About this clonotype: At one end, the junction sequence differs from germline, possibly due to a read error. The chain employs TRBV14 and TRBJ2-7; 8 positions agree with TRBD1. Germline assignment: CDR1 SGHDN and CDR2 FVKESK. The CDR3 runs 14 residues. The chain's CDR3 is CASSQVDHRGISSF. DNA for the CDR3: TGTGCCAGCAGCCAAGTGGACCACAGGGGGATTTCATCGTTC.

This clonotype was seen many times. The rearrangement links TRBV10-3 to TRBJ2-5; 7 positions agree with TRBD1. The CDR3 length is 15 residues. Germline trimming cut 2 bases from V and 1 base from J; bases unmatched to any gene: 4. The germline gives CDR1 ENHRY, CDR2 SYGVKD. CDR3 nucleotides: TGTGCCATCAGTGAGCGACAGGGAACCCAAGAGACCCAGTACTTC. It encodes CAISERQGTQETQYF.

The sample holds many counts of this clonotype. V usage is TRBV2 and J usage is TRBJ2-3, with a weak D call TRBD2 (5 bases). CDR1 is SNHLY, CDR2 FYNNEI, per germline. The CDR3 is 13 residues long. V shed 6 bases and J shed 4 bases, with 11 bases lying between them. The CDR3 DNA is TGTGCCAGCAGCGCCTCGGGGTCAGATACGCAGTATTTT. Amino acid sequence: CASSASGSDTQYF.

The chain links TRBV9 to TRBJ2-6; no clear D. V shed 0 bases and J shed 0 bases, with 10 bases lying between them. CDR1 and CDR2 (germline): SGDLS, YYNGEE. The CDR3 length is 17 residues. The CDR3 DNA follows: TGTGCCAGCAGCGTAGCTCTCTCGACCTCTGGGGCCAACGTCCTGACTTTC. Amino acid sequence: CASSVALSTSGANVLTF.

The sample holds many counts of this clonotype. The chain joins TRBV20-1 to TRBJ1-1, with D unclear. The V end was cut by 6 bases, the J end by 7 bases, with 15 bases between. The germline gives CDR1 DFQATT, CDR2 SNEGSKA (reference sequence). The length of the CDR3 is 12 residues. The CDR3 DNA reads as TGCAGTGCCACCCCAAAGTTCATTGAAGCTTTCTTT. It yields the protein CSATPKFIEAFF.

This clonotype was found many times. This rearrangement joins TRBV5-1 to TRBJ1-3, with D tentatively TRBD1 (6 bases). V lost 5 bases and J lost 8, with 20 bases in between. This CDR3 has 15 amino acids. Germline V gene lookup returns CDR1 SGHRS and CDR2 YFSETQ. Written as DNA, the CDR3 is TGCGCCAGCAGACCGGACAGTATGGCGATGGACACCATATATTTT. Its translation: CASRPDSMAMDTIYF.

The J gene is TRBJ2-7, the V gene TRBV4-1; the D gene could be TRBD1 or TRBD2 (5 bases each). V was cut by 1 base and J by 3 bases, with 10 bases left in between. Germline V gene data show CDR1 as MGHRA and CDR2 as YSYEKL. This CDR3 is built from 14 residues. CDR3: CASSQVEGRYEQYF. CDR3 bases: TGCGCCAGCAGCCAAGTTGAGGGACGCTACGAGCAGTACTTC.

This clonotype was picked up many times. The chain carries TRBV29-1 and TRBJ2-3, with 7 bases matching TRBD1. With V trimmed by 7 bases and J by 4 bases, 8 bases remained unmatched. CDR1 SQVTM and CDR2 ANQGSEA come from the germline V gene. The CDR3 consists of 13 residues. The CDR3 spells CSANRGRADTQYF. The CDR3 nucleotides read TGCAGCGCGAACAGGGGACGAGCAGATACGCAGTATTTT.

The sample holds many counts of this clonotype. The CDR3 DNA reads TGCAGTGCTAGAGGACTAGCGGACGACAATGAGCAGTTCTTC. This gives the protein CSARGLADDNEQFF. The chain carries TRBV20-1 and TRBJ2-1; the match to TRBD2 covers 9 bases. Germline CDR1 DFQATT, CDR2 SNEGSKA (reference sequence). The CDR3 runs to 14 residues. J gave up 5 bases and V 1 base, and 3 bases lay outside the gene matches.

At least ten counts were recorded for this clonotype. V gene TRBV12-3 or TRBV12-4 combines with J gene TRBJ2-1; TRBD1 aligns across 7 bases. V gave up 5 bases and J gave up 9 bases; unmatched junction bases: 10. This CDR3 has 14 amino acids. CDR3 in amino acids: CASSPRDSQAEQFF. CDR3 DNA sequence: TGTGCCAGCAGTCCACGGGACAGCCAAGCTGAGCAGTTCTTC.

This clonotype was observed many times. The chain recombines TRBV7-2 with TRBJ2-3; D might be TRBD2 (6 bases). The V end lost 3 bases, the J end lost 8 bases, and 18 bases lay between the germline ends. The V gene's germline CDR1 is SGHTA and CDR2 FQGNSA. This CDR3 has 15 residues. The CDR3 loop is CASSFPDSRRGTQYF. As DNA, the CDR3 is TGTGCCAGCAGCTTTCCGGACTCCAGGAGGGGTACGCAGTATTTT.